This TCR beta chain derives from a study of response to subunit inactivated influenza vaccine. One entry per CDR3 protein, called by TCRdb with MiXCR from the RT-PCR reads. The sample includes roughly 550,000 distinct CDR3 sequences, approximately 24% of them seen just once. Trimming stripped 5 bases from V and 3 bases from J, with 14 bases between. Germline V CDR1 and CDR2: SGHTA, FQGNSA. The CDR3 is 14 residues long. This clonotype was counted only a few times. Its specificity is not known. Study-wide results and limits: Authors suggested each seasonal flu vaccination may recruit only limited numbers of new T cells.

The same data also went into a second study, on T cells expressing NK-cell markers. As that report states: It was by 5'RACE template switching with UMIs that TCR beta cDNA was made. Investigators obtained TCR beta repertoires from sorted CD3+CD56+NKG2C+, CD3+CD56+NKG2C- and CD3+CD56-NKG2C+ T cells. The share of CD8+ T cells held by dominant NKG2C+ clonotypes was about 1.0-7.5% in several donors. Leadership of the CD3+CD56-NKG2C+ fraction also belonged to these clonotypes in several donors.

The specimen comprised CD4+ T cells sorted from PBMCs, sampled roughly 13 days after vaccination. V usage is TRBV7-2 and J usage is TRBJ2-7; possibly TRBD1 for D (8 bases). The receptor's source is a man in his forties or fifties who received an inactivated influenza vaccine. The CDR3 DNA reads as TGTGCCAGCAGCAACAGGGGGGGTGGCTACGAGCAGTACTTC. This sequence encodes CASSNRGGGYEQYF.